A single sample gave rise to the 30 T cell receptor beta chains below, sequenced in a study of cytomegalovirus exposure and HLA in healthy donors. The PCR had 60 Vbeta and 13 Jbeta primers. Clones were read by immunoSEQ multiplex PCR, and TCRdb kept only the in-frame ones, dropping some. Of 150,000 to 200,000 clones in the sample, about 71% were seen once. Sequenced sample: PBMCs. These receptor sequences come from a woman between 40 and 50 years old in good health and CMV-seropositive.

The table lists this clone with a few counts. V is TRBV6-5 and J is TRBJ1-1, with TRBD1 as a possible D gene (5 bases). Germline V gene sequence: CDR1 MNHEY, CDR2 SVGAGI. Trimming removed 0 bases from V and 4 bases from J, with 9 bases in between. The CDR3 is 14 residues long. In DNA, the CDR3 is TGTGCCAGCAGTTACTCGCCGGGGGGCACTGAAGCTTTCTTT. Translated: CASSYSPGGTEAFF.

This chain connects TRBV28 to TRBJ1-1; 8 nucleotides align to TRBD1. Germline V gene data show CDR1 as MDHEN and CDR2 as SYDVKM. After removal of 6 bases from V and 0 bases from J, the junction contained 3 bases not matched to a gene. The CDR3 has 14 residues. In DNA, the CDR3 is TGTGCCAGCAGACCGGACAGGGTGAACACTGAAGCTTTCTTT. It encodes CASRPDRVNTEAFF.

The rearrangement uses TRBV7-2 and TRBJ2-1, with 9 bases matching TRBD2. Germline values: CDR1 SGHTA, CDR2 FQGNSA. This CDR3 comprises 16 residues. V lost 7 bases and J lost 9; bases outside the gene matches: 16. The chain's CDR3 is CASTHPQRGAGGEQFF. The CDR3 bases are TGTGCCAGCACCCACCCTCAGCGGGGGGCCGGTGGTGAGCAGTTCTTC.

The V gene is TRBV4-1, the J gene TRBJ2-7, with D possibly being TRBD1 (5 bases). The CDR3 length is 16 residues. V was pared by 0 bases and J by 3 bases, with 15 bases between. Germline lookup yields CDR1 MGHRA and CDR2 YSYEKL. In DNA form, the CDR3 reads TGCGCCAGCAGCCAAGAGGGAAGGGGCAATTTCTACGAGCAGTACTTC. This translates into CASSQEGRGNFYEQYF.

This clone turned up a few times. The rearrangement uses TRBV7-9 and TRBJ1-3; D is possibly TRBD1 (6 bases). This CDR3 region has 15 residues. Between the trimmed V and J ends, which lost 7 bases and 0 bases, there was a span of 13 bases. Germline loops: CDR1 SEHNR, CDR2 FQNEAQ (reference sequence). CDR3 coding DNA: TGTGCCAGCACGAGCAGGGGCCCCTCTGGAAACACCATATATTTT. Translated: CASTSRGPSGNTIYF.

This clone showed up just a few times. The chain uses TRBV5-6 and TRBJ2-6, with D maybe TRBD1 (5 bases). Germline V lookup: CDR1 SGHDT, CDR2 YYEEEE. Trimming removed 6 bases at V and 5 bases at J, with 12 bases between. The CDR3 consists of 14 residues. The CDR3 reads CASTTGFRANVLTF. The CDR3 DNA is TGTGCCAGCACCACAGGTTTTCGGGCCAACGTCCTGACTTTC.

The V gene is TRBV7-9, the J gene TRBJ1-5; 9 nucleotides align to TRBD1. The CDR3 runs to 16 residues. The V gene end was trimmed by 1 base and the J gene end by 9 bases; junction bases not matched to a gene: 10. CDR1 SEHNR and CDR2 FQNEAQ come from the germline V gene (reference sequence). CDR3 in DNA: TGTGCCAGCAGCTTAGAAGGGACAGGGAGTCAGTGGCCCCAGCATTTT. This gives the protein CASSLEGTGSQWPQHF.

V usage is TRBV18 and J usage is TRBJ2-2; D unclear. Trimming took 4 bases from V and 1 from J, leaving 7 bases between them. Germline CDR1 KGHSH, CDR2 LQKENI. The CDR3 spans 14 residues. CDR3 DNA sequence: TGTGCCAGCTCACTAAACTTGAACACCGGGGAGCTGTTTTTT. This sequence encodes CASSLNLNTGELFF.

The J gene is TRBJ1-1, the V gene TRBV10-3; 10 bases agree with TRBD1. CDR1 and CDR2 (germline): ENHRY, SYGVKD. Germline trimming cut 9 bases from V and 6 bases from J; bases unmatched to any gene: 4. The CDR3 runs to 12 residues. As DNA, the CDR3 is TGTGCCATTGCCGGGACAGGGGCTGAAGCTTTCTTT. It is translated as CAIAGTGAEAFF.

This chain uses TRBV10-1 with TRBJ1-4; D remains unclear. From germline, CDR1 is WNHNN and CDR2 SYGVQD (reference sequence). The CDR3 covers 13 residues. V dropped 10 bases and J dropped 3 bases, with 12 bases sitting between them. The CDR3 region has the DNA TGCGCCACCAGGAGGGCACCTAATGAAAAACTGTTTTTT. It yields the protein CATRRAPNEKLFF.

The chain combines TRBV29-1 with TRBJ2-2; 11 nucleotides line up with TRBD1. Germline CDR1 and CDR2: SQVTM and ANQGSEA. Losses at the gene ends were 7 bases for V and 7 bases for J; bases not matched to a gene: 8. The CDR3 length is 14 residues. In DNA, the CDR3 is TGCAGCGCGGGCGGGACAGGGGGTTACGGGGAGCTGTTTTTT. As protein: CSAGGTGGYGELFF.

The chain recombines TRBV19 with TRBJ2-5, with TRBD2 matching 8 bases. Trimming cost V 5 bases and J 3 bases; bases outside gene matches: 11. The CDR3 consists of 16 residues. Germline V gene lookup returns CDR1 LNHDA and CDR2 SQIVND (reference sequence). CDR3 residues: CASSLRTGGAEETQYF. In DNA form, the CDR3 reads TGTGCCAGTAGTCTTAGAACGGGGGGGGCAGAAGAGACCCAGTACTTC.

A single count supports this clone. The chain combines TRBV5-4 with TRBJ2-5, with 8 bases fitting TRBD2. This CDR3 region has 14 residues. The germline CDR1 and CDR2 sequences are SGHNT and YYREEE (reference sequence). Losses at the gene ends were 4 bases for V and 5 bases for J; bases not matched to a gene: 7. The CDR3 loop reads CASSTGTRSETQYF. CDR3 in DNA: TGTGCCAGCAGCACCGGGACTAGATCCGAGACCCAGTACTTC.

The chain couples TRBV7-2 to TRBJ1-1; D is perhaps TRBD1 (6 bases). Per the germline V gene, CDR1 is SGHTA and CDR2 is FQGNSA. The CDR3 spans 14 residues. Between the trimmed V and J ends, which lost 6 bases and 8 bases, there was a span of 19 bases. The DNA of the CDR3 is TGTGCCAGCAGAAGCGGAGACAGGCGTAGGGAAGCTTTCTTT. The encoded protein is CASRSGDRRREAFF. The variable domain in full, with the rest retrieved from reference TRBV7-2 and TRBJ1-1, is GAGVSQSPSNKVTEKGKDVELRCDPISGHTALYWYRQSLGQGLEFLIYFQGNSAPDKSGLPSDRFSAERTGGSVSTLTIQRTQQEDSAVYLCASRSGDRRREAFFGQGTRLTVV.

V is TRBV9 and J is TRBJ2-7, with TRBD2 matching 15 bases. Germline V gene data show CDR1 as SGDLS and CDR2 as YYNGEE. V trimming: 0 bases; J trimming: 5 bases; junction bases outside the gene matches: 3. The CDR3 runs 16 residues. For the CDR3, the DNA is TGTGCCAGCAGCGTAGGGACTAGCGGGGGGGCCGACGAGCAGTACTTC. This sequence encodes CASSVGTSGGADEQYF.

The chain combines TRBV6-1 with TRBJ1-1, with 7 bases lining up with TRBD1. Germline-derived CDR1 and CDR2 are MNHNS and SASEGT. Unmatched junction bases numbered 9, after V lost 9 bases and J lost 2 bases. The CDR3 contains 14 residues. Here the CDR3 DNA reads TGTGCCAGTCTTGCCCGGGACAGTAACACTGAAGCTTTCTTT. The encoded protein is CASLARDSNTEAFF.

The gene calls are TRBV5-3 and TRBJ2-7; 8 bases agree with TRBD1. TRBV5-3 belongs to the ORF category, with a function that is uncertain. This CDR3 has 14 amino acids. Losses at the gene ends were 3 bases for V and 2 bases for J; bases not matched to a gene: 4. In nucleotides, the CDR3 is TGTGCCAGAAGCTGGACAGGGAAACCCTACGAGCAGTACTTC. Protein: CARSWTGKPYEQYF.

V gene TRBV4-3 combines with J gene TRBJ2-7; D may be TRBD1 (5 bases). The germline gives CDR1 LGHNA, CDR2 YSLEER. The V end lost 0 bases, the J end lost 5 bases, and 14 bases lay between the germline ends. The CDR3 runs 15 residues. The CDR3 nucleotides are TGCGCCAGCAGCCAAGAGTTGGCCAGGGTCCACGAGCAGTACTTC. This sequence encodes CASSQELARVHEQYF.

The chain is built from TRBV5-1 and TRBJ2-2, with a possible D match to TRBD1 (5 bases). Trimming took 4 bases from V and 7 from J, leaving 14 bases between them. Germline values: CDR1 SGHRS, CDR2 YFSETQ. This CDR3 contains 14 residues. CDR3 bases: TGCGCCAGCAGCGCCCCCAGGGATGGCGGGGAGCTGTTTTTT. Translation gives CASSAPRDGGELFF.

This clone is a singleton in its sample. The J gene is TRBJ2-2, the V gene TRBV18; the match to TRBD2 covers 13 bases. The V gene's germline CDR1 is KGHSH and CDR2 LQKENI. This CDR3 spans 17 amino acids. V shed 3 bases and J 0 bases; nucleotides not matched to a gene: 1. As DNA, the CDR3 is TGTGCCAGCTCACCCGGGACTAGCGGGACGAACACCGGGGAGCTGTTTTTT. This encodes CASSPGTSGTNTGELFF.

This clone appeared a few times. This rearrangement joins TRBV9 to TRBJ2-5, with 10 bases fitting TRBD2. There are 14 residues in the CDR3. Germline V gives CDR1 SGDLS, CDR2 YYNGEE. J gave up 5 bases and V 0 bases, and 1 base lay outside the gene matches. CDR3 in amino acids: CASSVDSGGETQYF. In nucleotides, the CDR3 is TGTGCCAGCAGCGTAGATAGCGGGGGGGAGACCCAGTACTTC.

This CDR3 is CASMELRGLEEKLFF. In DNA, the CDR3 is TGTGCCAGCATGGAACTCAGGGGGCTAGAAGAAAAACTGTTTTTT. The chain carries TRBV6-6 and TRBJ1-4, with 8 nucleotides matching TRBD1. V was pared by 7 bases and J by 8 bases, with 12 bases of the junction left unmatched. Germline lookup yields CDR1 MNHNY and CDR2 SVGAGI (reference sequence). This CDR3 comprises 15 residues.

The chain combines TRBV5-6 with TRBJ2-1; 12 bases are shared with TRBD2. Losses at the gene ends were 4 bases for V and 9 bases for J; bases not matched to a gene: 11. This CDR3 has 16 amino acids. Looked up from germline, CDR1 is SGHDT and CDR2 is YYEEEE. CDR3 region: CASSLGLAGTSGEQFF. DNA of the CDR3: TGTGCCAGCAGCCTAGGACTAGCGGGAACGTCCGGTGAGCAGTTCTTC.

CDR3: CASSRGKGATEAFF. CDR3 sequence (DNA): TGTGCCAGTAGCCGGGGGAAGGGGGCAACTGAAGCTTTCTTT. The V and J genes are TRBV19 and TRBJ1-1; 7 bases match TRBD1. J lost 5 bases, V lost 6 bases, and 9 bases had no gene match. Germline values: CDR1 LNHDA, CDR2 SQIVND (reference sequence). The CDR3 spans 14 residues. The entire variable domain, with the rest obtained from reference TRBV19 and TRBJ1-1, is as follows: DGGITQSPKYLFRKEGQNVTLSCEQNLNHDAMYWYRQDPGQGLRLIYYSQIVNDFQKGDIAEGYSVSREKKESFPLTVTSAQKNPTAFYLCASSRGKGATEAFFGQGTRLTVV.

The chain joins TRBV7-8 to TRBJ2-1; 10 bases fit TRBD1. V dropped 5 bases and J dropped 6; count of bases not matched to a gene: 10. The CDR3 spans 16 residues. Germline loops: CDR1 SGHVS, CDR2 FQNEAQ. CDR3 sequence reads: CASSTPGTGDGNEQFF. Written as DNA, the CDR3 is TGTGCCAGCAGCACCCCCGGGACAGGGGATGGCAATGAGCAGTTCTTC.

The genes are TRBV5-1 and TRBJ2-7, with D possibly matching TRBD1 (5 bases). The CDR3 covers 15 residues. Germline values: CDR1 SGHRS, CDR2 YFSETQ. Trimming cost V 5 bases and J 4 bases, with 19 bases left between them. Written as DNA, the CDR3 is TGCGCCAGCAGGCGGACGACAGACCTTGGATACGAGCAGTACTTC. This gives the protein CASRRTTDLGYEQYF. The whole variable domain, remainder taken from reference TRBV5-1 and TRBJ2-7, is KAGVTQTPRYLIKTRGQQVTLSCSPISGHRSVSWYQQTPGQGLQFLFEYFSETQRNKGNFPGRFSGRQFSNSRSEMNVSTLELGDSALYLCASRRTTDLGYEQYFGPGTRLTVT.

The V gene is TRBV4-2, the J gene TRBJ2-1; 8 nucleotides line up with TRBD2. Germline V gene sequence: CDR1 LGHNA, CDR2 YNFKEQ. V gave up 0 bases and J gave up 10 bases; unmatched junction bases: 20. This CDR3 comprises 19 residues. The CDR3 DNA sequence: TGTGCCAGCAGCCAAGAGTACGGGGGGGCAACTAGAGGGAGGGGGGAGCAGTTCTTC. As protein: CASSQEYGGATRGRGEQFF.

The chain employs TRBV15 and TRBJ2-1; 7 nucleotides line up with TRBD1. CDR1 is LNHNV and CDR2 is YYDKDF in the germline V gene (reference sequence). This CDR3 has 13 amino acids. The V segment lost 0 bases and the J segment 8 bases; nucleotides outside the gene matches: 1. DNA of the CDR3: TGTGCCACCAGCAGAGATAGGGGGCATGAGCAGTTCTTC. It specifies CATSRDRGHEQFF.

This chain connects TRBV19 to TRBJ2-7, with 12 bases that match TRBD2. Germline CDR1 reads LNHDA; CDR2 reads SQIVND (reference sequence). Losses at the gene ends were 6 bases for V and 5 bases for J; bases not matched to a gene: 5. The CDR3 runs 14 residues. The CDR3 protein is CASRTSGSVHEQYF. The CDR3 DNA follows: TGTGCCAGTAGGACTAGCGGGAGTGTGCACGAGCAGTACTTC.

V gene TRBV5-5 combines with J gene TRBJ2-3, with D possibly TRBD2 on 6 matching bases. The CDR3 length is 15 residues. With 4 bases removed from V and 0 bases from J, the gap between germline ends came to 12 bases. Per the germline V gene, CDR1 is SGHKS and CDR2 is YYEKEE (reference sequence). The CDR3 nucleotides are TGTGCCAGCAGCCCGGGACTCCCGAGCACAGATACGCAGTATTTT. It codes for CASSPGLPSTDTQYF.